The table lists the clone carrying this T cell receptor beta chain with a few counts. Its specificity is unknown. Unmatched junction bases numbered 10, after V lost 5 bases and J lost 0 bases. Germline-derived CDR1 and CDR2 are SEHNR and FQNEAQ (reference sequence). This CDR3 comprises 16 residues. The data were taken from a study of T-cell reconstitution after alpha-beta-depleted transplantation in children. General study results and limits: Alpha-beta T cells about two months after transplant reportedly derived from several hundred expanded graft clones.

Library preparation (for TCRbeta) was performed with unique molecular identifiers. TCRdb passed the PCR reads through MiXCR, listing each CDR3 protein once. The sample records hundreds of thousands of distinct CDR3 sequences, around 13% being singletons. The clonotype was recovered from a girl aged 2 to 10 with congenital amegakaryocytic thrombocytopenia, due to receive a stem cell transplant. This specimen consisted of PBMCs, obtained before TCRalphabeta/CD19-depleted stem cell transplant. The V gene is TRBV7-9, the J gene TRBJ2-7; 7 nucleotides align to TRBD2. The CDR3: CASSGGLAVNSYEQYF. As DNA, the CDR3 is TGTGCCAGCAGCGGCGGTCTAGCGGTAAACTCCTACGAGCAGTACTTC.